This T cell receptor beta chain was identified in a study of OX40 agonist ivuxolimab in advanced cancers. Overall study context: Mean age approximately 66 years, range roughly 20 to 85; 82.7% male. Findings of the study overall: At 0.1 to 3.0 mg/kg, clonal expansion of CD4+ and CD8+ blood T cells had occurred by week 6.

The junction had 9 bases not matched to a gene; V was cut back by 3 bases and J by 3 bases. The germline V gene has CDR1 SGHDT and CDR2 YYEEEE. The CDR3 spans 16 residues. The data were produced by immunoSEQ multiplex PCR, yet TCRdb's version contains in-frame clones alone and is incomplete. Counted here are approximately 31,000 clones, more than 70% occurring once; the ten biggest clones make up roughly 23%. The sample holds one count of this clone. Antigen unknown. This TCR derives from an adult with an advanced solid tumor such as melanoma, head and neck, liver or kidney cancer. This chain uses TRBV5-6 with TRBJ2-3; 8 bases match TRBD2. This specimen consisted of CD4+ or CD8+ T cells sorted from blood, obtained in a trial of the OX40 agonist ivuxolimab. The CDR3 loop reads CASSSSSGGHTDTQYF. For the CDR3, the DNA is TGTGCCAGCAGCTCATCTTCGGGGGGGCATACAGATACGCAGTATTTT.